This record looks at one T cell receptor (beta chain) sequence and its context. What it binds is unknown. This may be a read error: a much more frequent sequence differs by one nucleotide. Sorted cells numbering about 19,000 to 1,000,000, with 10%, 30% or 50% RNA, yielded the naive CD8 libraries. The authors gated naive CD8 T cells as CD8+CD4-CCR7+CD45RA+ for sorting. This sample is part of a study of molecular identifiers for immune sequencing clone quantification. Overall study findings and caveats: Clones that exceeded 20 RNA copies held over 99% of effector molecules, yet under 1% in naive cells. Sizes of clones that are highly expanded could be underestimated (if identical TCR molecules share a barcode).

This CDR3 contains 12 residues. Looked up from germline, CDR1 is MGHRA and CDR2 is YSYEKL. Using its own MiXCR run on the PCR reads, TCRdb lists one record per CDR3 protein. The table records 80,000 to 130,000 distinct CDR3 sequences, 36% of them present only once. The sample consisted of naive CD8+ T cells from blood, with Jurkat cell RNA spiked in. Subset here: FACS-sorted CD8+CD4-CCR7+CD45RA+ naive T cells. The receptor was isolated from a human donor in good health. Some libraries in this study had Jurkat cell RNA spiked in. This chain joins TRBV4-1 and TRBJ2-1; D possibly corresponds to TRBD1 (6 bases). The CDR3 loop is CAGSLTGTEQFF. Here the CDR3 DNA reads TGCGCCGGCAGCCTTACAGGGACCGAGCAGTTCTTC.